This TCR beta chain was identified in a study of T cell repertoires in cytomegalovirus infection. As for the study in general: A matching HLA type, together with CMV infection, was signaled by public TCR beta signatures.

The CDR3 extends over 14 amino acids. Germline CDR1 is LGHNT and CDR2 is FRNRAP. TCRdb re-analysed the reads in MiXCR, keeping a single row per CDR3 protein. The data contain under 200,000 distinct CDR3 sequences, less than 25% of them singletons. Overall study results and limits: Accumulated public TCR beta family frequency recognized individuals carrying CMV together with the relevant HLA.

To note about this clonotype: Its specificity is not known. An end of the junction does not agree with germline; a read error may underlie this.

The sequence was obtained from a human donor in good health (CMV status not recorded). Some clones in this sample may be carry-over from other donors' samples. The sample in question was CD8+ T cells from cultured PBMCs, obtained from culture after CMV antigen stimulation. The V gene is TRBV12-5, the J gene TRBJ2-1; perhaps TRBD2 as D (6 bases). The CDR3 nucleotides are TGTGCTAGTGGTCTGGTCGGGGGTAGGAATGAGCAGTTCTTC. Translation gives CASGLVGGRNEQFF.